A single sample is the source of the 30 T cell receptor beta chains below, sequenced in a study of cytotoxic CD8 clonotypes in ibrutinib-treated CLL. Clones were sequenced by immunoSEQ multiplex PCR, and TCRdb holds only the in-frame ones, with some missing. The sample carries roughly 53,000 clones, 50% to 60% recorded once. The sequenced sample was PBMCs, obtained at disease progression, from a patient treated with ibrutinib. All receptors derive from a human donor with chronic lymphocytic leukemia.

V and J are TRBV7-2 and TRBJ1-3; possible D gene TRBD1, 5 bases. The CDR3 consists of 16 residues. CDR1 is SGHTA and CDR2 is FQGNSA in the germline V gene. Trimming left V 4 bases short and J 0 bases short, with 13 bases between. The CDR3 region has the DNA TGTGCCAGCAGCTCCGGGACCCTTAACTCTGGAAACACCATATATTTT. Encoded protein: CASSSGTLNSGNTIYF.

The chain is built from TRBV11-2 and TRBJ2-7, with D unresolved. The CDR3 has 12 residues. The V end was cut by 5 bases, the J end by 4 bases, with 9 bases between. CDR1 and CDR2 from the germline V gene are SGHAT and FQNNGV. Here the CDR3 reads CASSLNPYEQYF. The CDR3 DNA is TGTGCCAGCAGCCTCAACCCATACGAGCAGTACTTC.

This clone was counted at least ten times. The CDR3, as DNA: TGTGCCAGCAGCATCACCCCGGGCCATGAGCAGTTCTTC. Amino acid sequence: CASSITPGHEQFF. The rearrangement joins TRBV7-3 to TRBJ2-1; D call uncertain. CDR1 is SGHTA, CDR2 FQGTGA, per germline. The V gene lost 5 bases and the J gene lost 8 bases, with 13 bases spanning the gap. The CDR3 extends over 13 amino acids.

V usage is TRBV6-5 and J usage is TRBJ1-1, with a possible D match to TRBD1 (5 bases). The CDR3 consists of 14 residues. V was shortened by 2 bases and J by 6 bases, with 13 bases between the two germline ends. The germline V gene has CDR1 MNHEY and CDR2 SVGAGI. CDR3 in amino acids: CASSYPGRGAEAFF. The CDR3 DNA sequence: TGTGCCAGCAGTTACCCAGGGCGGGGAGCTGAAGCTTTCTTT.

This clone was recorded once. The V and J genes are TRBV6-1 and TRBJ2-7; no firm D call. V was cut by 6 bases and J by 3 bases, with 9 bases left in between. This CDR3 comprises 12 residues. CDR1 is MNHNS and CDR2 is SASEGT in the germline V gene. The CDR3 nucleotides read TGTGCCAGCAGAGGGTCAAACTACGAGCAGTACTTC. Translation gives CASRGSNYEQYF.

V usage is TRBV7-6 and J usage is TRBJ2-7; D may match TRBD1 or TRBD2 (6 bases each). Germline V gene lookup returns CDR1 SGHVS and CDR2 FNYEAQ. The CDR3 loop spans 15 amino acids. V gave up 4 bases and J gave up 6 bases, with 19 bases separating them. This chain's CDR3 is CASSSSGGLGGEQYF. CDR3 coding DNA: TGTGCCAGCAGCTCGAGTGGGGGCCTGGGGGGCGAGCAGTACTTC.

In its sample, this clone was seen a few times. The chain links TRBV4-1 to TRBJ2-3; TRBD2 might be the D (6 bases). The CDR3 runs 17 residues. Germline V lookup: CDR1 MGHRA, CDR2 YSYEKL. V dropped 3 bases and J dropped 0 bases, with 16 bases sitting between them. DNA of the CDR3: TGCGCCAGCAGCCAGCGGGTGGGAGGACCTAGCACAGATACGCAGTATTTT. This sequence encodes CASSQRVGGPSTDTQYF.

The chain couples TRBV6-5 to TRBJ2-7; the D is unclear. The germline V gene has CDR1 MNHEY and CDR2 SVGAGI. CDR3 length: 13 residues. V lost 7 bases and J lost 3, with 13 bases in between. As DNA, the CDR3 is TGTGCCAGCACCAGACCACCGAACTACGAGCAGTACTTC. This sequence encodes CASTRPPNYEQYF.

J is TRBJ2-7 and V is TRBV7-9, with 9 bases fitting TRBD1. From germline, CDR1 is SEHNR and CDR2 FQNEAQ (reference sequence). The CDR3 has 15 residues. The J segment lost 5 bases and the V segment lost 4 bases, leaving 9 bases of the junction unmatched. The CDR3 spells CASSSPGTGRNEQYF. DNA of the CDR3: TGTGCCAGCAGCTCTCCCGGGACAGGGAGAAACGAGCAGTACTTC.

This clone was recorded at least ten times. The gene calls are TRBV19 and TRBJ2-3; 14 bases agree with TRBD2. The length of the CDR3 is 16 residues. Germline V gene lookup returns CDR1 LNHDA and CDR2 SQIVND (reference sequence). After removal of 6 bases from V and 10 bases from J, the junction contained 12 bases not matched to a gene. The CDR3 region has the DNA TGTGCCAGTAGCCTGCCCGGGACTAGCGGGAGCGTCGCGCAGTATTTT. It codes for CASSLPGTSGSVAQYF.

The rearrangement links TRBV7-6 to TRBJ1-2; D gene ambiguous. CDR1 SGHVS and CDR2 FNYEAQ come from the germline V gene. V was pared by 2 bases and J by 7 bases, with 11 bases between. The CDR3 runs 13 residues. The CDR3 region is CASSLQRAGGYTF. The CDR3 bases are TGTGCCAGCAGCTTACAGAGGGCCGGTGGCTACACCTTC.

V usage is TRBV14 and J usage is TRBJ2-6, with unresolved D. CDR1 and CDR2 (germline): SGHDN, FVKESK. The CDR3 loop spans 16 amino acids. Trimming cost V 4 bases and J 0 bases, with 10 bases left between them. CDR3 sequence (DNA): TGTGCCAGCAGCCCTTTCACATACTCTGGGGCCAACGTCCTGACTTTC. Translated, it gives CASSPFTYSGANVLTF. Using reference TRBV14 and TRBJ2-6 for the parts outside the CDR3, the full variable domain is EAGVTQFPSHSVIEKGQTVTLRCDPISGHDNLYWYRRVMGKEIKFLLHFVKESKQDESGMPNNRFLAERTGGTYSTLKVQPAELEDSGVYFCASSPFTYSGANVLTFGAGSRLTVL.

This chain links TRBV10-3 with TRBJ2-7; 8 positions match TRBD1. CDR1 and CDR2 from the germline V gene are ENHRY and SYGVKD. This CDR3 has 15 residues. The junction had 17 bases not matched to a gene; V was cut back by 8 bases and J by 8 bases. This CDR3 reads CAIRGQDPPVDKQYF. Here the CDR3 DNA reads TGTGCCATCCGGGGACAGGACCCCCCTGTAGACAAGCAGTACTTC.

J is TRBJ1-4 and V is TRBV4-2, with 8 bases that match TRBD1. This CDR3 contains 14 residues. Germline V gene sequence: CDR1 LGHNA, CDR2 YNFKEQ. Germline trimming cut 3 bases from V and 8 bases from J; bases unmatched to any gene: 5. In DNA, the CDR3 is TGTGCCAGCAGCCAGAGGAGGGACAGGGAAAAACTGTTTTTT. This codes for CASSQRRDREKLFF.

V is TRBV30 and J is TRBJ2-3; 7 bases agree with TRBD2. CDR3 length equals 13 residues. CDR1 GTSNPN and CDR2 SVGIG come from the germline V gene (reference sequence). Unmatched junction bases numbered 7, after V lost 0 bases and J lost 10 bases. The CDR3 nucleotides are TGTGCCTGGAGTGTCGCGGGAGTGCGTGCGCAGTATTTT. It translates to CAWSVAGVRAQYF.

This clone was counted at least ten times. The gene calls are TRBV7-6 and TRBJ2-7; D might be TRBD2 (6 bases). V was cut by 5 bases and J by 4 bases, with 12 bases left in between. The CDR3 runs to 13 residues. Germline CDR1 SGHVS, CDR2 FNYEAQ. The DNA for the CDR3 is TGTGCCAGCAGCGCGACTAGAGGGTACGAGCAGTACTTC. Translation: CASSATRGYEQYF.

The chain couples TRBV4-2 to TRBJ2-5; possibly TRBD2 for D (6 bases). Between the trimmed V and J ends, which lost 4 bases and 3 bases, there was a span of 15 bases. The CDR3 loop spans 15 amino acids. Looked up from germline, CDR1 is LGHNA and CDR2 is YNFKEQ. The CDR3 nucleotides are TGTGCCAGCAGCCGGTCGTGGGGGACTGAAGAGACCCAGTACTTC. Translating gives CASSRSWGTEETQYF.

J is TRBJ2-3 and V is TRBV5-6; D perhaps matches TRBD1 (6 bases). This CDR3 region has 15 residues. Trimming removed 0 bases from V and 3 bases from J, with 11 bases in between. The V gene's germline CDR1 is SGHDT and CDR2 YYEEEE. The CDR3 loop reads CASSLVSRGTDTQYF. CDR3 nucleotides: TGTGCCAGCAGCTTGGTTTCTAGGGGGACAGATACGCAGTATTTT.

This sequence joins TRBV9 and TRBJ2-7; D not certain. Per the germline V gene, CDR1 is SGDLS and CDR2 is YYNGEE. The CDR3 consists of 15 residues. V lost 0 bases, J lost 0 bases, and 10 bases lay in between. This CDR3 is CASSVGLTSSYEQYF. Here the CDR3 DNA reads TGTGCCAGCAGCGTAGGACTTACCAGCTCCTACGAGCAGTACTTC.

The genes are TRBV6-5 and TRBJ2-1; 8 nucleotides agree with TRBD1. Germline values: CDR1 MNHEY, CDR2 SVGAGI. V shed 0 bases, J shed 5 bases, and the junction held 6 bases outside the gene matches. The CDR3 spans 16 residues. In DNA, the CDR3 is TGTGCCAGCAGTTACTCGAGACAGGGGAGGAACAATGAGCAGTTCTTC. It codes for CASSYSRQGRNNEQFF.

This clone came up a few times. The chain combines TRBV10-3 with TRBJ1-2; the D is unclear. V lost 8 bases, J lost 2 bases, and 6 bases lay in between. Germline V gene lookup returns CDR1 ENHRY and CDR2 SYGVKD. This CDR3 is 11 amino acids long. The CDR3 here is CAISKNYGYTF. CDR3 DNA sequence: TGTGCCATCTCGAAGAACTATGGCTACACCTTC.

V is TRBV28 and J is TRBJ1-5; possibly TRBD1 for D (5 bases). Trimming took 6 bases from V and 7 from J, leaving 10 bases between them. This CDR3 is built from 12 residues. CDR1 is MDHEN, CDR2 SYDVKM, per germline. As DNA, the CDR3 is TGTGCCAGCAGCCGAGAGGGGCAGCCCCAGCATTTT. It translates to CASSREGQPQHF.

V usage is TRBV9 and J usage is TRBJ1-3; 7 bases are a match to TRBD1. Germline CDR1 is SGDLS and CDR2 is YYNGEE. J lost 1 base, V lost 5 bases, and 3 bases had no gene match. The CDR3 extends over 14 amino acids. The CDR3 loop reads CASRPGGSGNTIYF. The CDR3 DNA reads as TGTGCCAGCAGGCCAGGGGGGTCTGGAAACACCATATATTTT.

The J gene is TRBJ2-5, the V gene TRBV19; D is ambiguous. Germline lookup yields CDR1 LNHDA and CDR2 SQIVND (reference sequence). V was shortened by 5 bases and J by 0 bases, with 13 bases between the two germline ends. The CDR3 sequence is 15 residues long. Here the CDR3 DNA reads TGTGCCAGTAGTGACAAAGGAAGGGACCAAGAGACCCAGTACTTC. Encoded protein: CASSDKGRDQETQYF.

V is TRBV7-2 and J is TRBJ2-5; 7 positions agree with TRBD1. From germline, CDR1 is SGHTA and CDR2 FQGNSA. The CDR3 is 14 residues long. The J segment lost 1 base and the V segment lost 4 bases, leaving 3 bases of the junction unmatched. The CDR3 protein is CASSSNRGQETQYF. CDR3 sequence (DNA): TGTGCCAGCAGCTCGAACAGGGGCCAAGAGACCCAGTACTTC.

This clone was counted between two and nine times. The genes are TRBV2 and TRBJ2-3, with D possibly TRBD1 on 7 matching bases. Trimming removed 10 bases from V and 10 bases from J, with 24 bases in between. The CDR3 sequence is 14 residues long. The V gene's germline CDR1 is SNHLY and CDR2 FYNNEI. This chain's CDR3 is CATTMEGAINPQYF. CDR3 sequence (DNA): TGTGCCACTACCATGGAGGGGGCTATAAACCCGCAGTATTTT.

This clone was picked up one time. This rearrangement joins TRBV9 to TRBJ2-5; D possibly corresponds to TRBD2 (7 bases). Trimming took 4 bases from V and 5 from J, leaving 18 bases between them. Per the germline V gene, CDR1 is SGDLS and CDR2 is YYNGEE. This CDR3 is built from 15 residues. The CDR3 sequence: CASSTLGGAGETQYF. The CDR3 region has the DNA TGTGCCAGCAGCACCCTGGGGGGGGCCGGGGAGACCCAGTACTTC.

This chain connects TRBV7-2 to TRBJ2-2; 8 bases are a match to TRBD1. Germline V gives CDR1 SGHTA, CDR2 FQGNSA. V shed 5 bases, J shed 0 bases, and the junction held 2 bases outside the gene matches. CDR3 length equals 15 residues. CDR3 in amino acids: CASSPGQANTGELFF. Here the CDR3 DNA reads TGTGCCAGCAGCCCGGGACAGGCGAACACCGGGGAGCTGTTTTTT.

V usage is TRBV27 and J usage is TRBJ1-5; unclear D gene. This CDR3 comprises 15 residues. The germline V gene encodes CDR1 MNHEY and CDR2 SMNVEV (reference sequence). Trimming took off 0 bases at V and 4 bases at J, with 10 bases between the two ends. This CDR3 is CASSLSTHGNQPQHF. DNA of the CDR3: TGTGCCAGCAGTTTATCCACTCACGGAAATCAGCCCCAGCATTTT.

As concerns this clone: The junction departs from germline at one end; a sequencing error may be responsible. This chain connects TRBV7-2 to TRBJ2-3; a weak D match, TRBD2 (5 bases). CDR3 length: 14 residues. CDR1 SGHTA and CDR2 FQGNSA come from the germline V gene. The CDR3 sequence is CASSQRKYTDTQYF. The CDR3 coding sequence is TGCGCCAGCAGCCAGCGGAAGTACACAGATACGCAGTATTTT.